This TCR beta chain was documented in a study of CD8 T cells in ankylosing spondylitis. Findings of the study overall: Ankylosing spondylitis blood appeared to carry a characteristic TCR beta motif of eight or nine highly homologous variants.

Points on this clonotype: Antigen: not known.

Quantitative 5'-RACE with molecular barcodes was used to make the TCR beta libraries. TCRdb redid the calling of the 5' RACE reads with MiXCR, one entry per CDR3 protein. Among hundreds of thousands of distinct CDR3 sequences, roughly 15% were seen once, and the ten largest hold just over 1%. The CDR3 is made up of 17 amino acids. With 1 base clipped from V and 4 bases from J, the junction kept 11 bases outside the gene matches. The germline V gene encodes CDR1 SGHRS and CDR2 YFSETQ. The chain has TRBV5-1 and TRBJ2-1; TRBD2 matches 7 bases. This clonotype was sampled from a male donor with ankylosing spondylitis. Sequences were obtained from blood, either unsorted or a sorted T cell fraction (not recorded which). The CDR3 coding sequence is TGCGCCAGCAGCTTGCCCTTAATGGCGGGAGCTTACAATGAGCAGTTCTTC. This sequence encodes CASSLPLMAGAYNEQFF.